This T cell receptor beta chain was sequenced in a study of CD8 T cells in Susac syndrome. Reverse transcription of about 0.45 to 1 ug RNA was performed with random hexamers. TCRdb re-called the immunoSEQ multiplex PCR reads with MiXCR, one entry per CDR3 protein. This sample has 160,000 or so distinct CDR3 sequences, with 85% to 95% found just once. CD8+ and CD4+ T cells circulating in blood were sequenced for TCR beta. The CDR3 consists of 15 residues. J gave up 9 bases and V 7 bases, and 14 bases lay outside the gene matches. The sequenced material came from CD8+ T cells from PBMCs. This clonotype originated in a human donor with multiple sclerosis. This rearrangement joins TRBV12-3 or TRBV12-4 to TRBJ2-4; 8 nucleotides align to TRBD1. CDR3 region: CASNRGQGFYGIQYF. The CDR3 DNA sequence: TGTGCCAGCAACCGCGGACAGGGATTCTACGGCATTCAGTACTTC.